These 25 T cell receptor beta chains were sequenced from one sample in a study of CD8 T cells in Susac syndrome. With random hexamers, reverse transcription was performed on about 0.45 to 1 ug of RNA. TCRdb fed the immunoSEQ multiplex PCR reads into MiXCR, producing one record per CDR3 protein. The table includes 110,000 or so distinct CDR3 sequences, roughly 92% detected once. Sequencing input: CD4+ T cells from PBMCs. Receptors originate from a human donor in good health.

The V gene is TRBV29-1, the J gene TRBJ2-5; D remains ambiguous. Germline CDR1 reads SQVTM; CDR2 reads ANQGSEA. The V gene lost 1 base and the J gene lost 4 bases, with 7 bases spanning the gap. This CDR3 region has 12 residues. CDR3: CSVEAGLETQYF. The CDR3 DNA sequence: TGCAGCGTTGAAGCTGGATTAGAGACCCAGTACTTC.

In this sample, this clonotype turned up once. This chain joins TRBV2 and TRBJ1-1; D gene uncertain. Germline lookup yields CDR1 SNHLY and CDR2 FYNNEI. V shed 1 base and J shed 0 bases, with 9 bases lying between them. CDR3 length: 15 amino acids. The CDR3 loop reads CASSEDLVMNTEAFF. The CDR3 DNA reads as TGTGCCAGCAGTGAAGACTTGGTTATGAACACTGAAGCTTTCTTT.

This chain links TRBV7-8 with TRBJ2-2, with D possibly TRBD1 on 7 matching bases. The CDR3 sequence is 18 residues long. CDR1 and CDR2 from the germline V gene are SGHVS and FQNEAQ. V lost 2 bases, J lost 6 bases, and 22 bases lay in between. CDR3 residues: CASSLRGRGRGDSGELFF. The CDR3 nucleotides are TGTGCCAGCAGCTTAAGGGGTCGAGGCAGGGGGGATTCCGGGGAGCTGTTTTTT.

The chain has TRBV3-1 and TRBJ2-7, with TRBD2 matching over 9 bases. This CDR3 has 15 residues. V was pared by 0 bases and J by 6 bases, with 6 bases of the junction left unmatched. Germline-derived CDR1 and CDR2 are LGHDT and YNNKEL (reference sequence). In nucleotides, the CDR3 is TGTGCCAGCAGCCAAGACAGCGGGAGGTCCGTCGAGCAGTACTTC. Encoded protein: CASSQDSGRSVEQYF.

The chain carries TRBV9 and TRBJ1-5, with a weak D call TRBD1 (5 bases). With 3 bases removed from V and 7 bases from J, the gap between germline ends came to 14 bases. Germline CDR1 is SGDLS and CDR2 is YYNGEE. The length of the CDR3 is 14 residues. The CDR3 nucleotides are TGTGCCAGCAGCGCAGCCTTGGGGGACCAGCCCCAGCATTTT. It specifies CASSAALGDQPQHF.

This chain uses TRBV7-9 with TRBJ1-2; no definite D call. The CDR3 has 13 residues. CDR1 and CDR2 from the germline V gene are SEHNR and FQNEAQ (reference sequence). Trimming took 2 bases from V and 3 from J, leaving 7 bases between them. The CDR3 DNA follows: TGTGCCAGCAGCTTAACGGAAGACTATGGCTACACCTTC. This translates into CASSLTEDYGYTF. The full variable domain, with the rest looked up from reference TRBV7-9 and TRBJ1-2, is DTGVSQNPRHKITKRGQNVTFRCDPISEHNRLYWYRQTLGQGPEFLTYFQNEAQLEKSRLLSDRFSAERPKGSFSTLEIQRTEQGDSAMYLCASSLTEDYGYTFGSGTRLTVV.

The chain recombines TRBV5-1 with TRBJ2-6; D remains unclear. The V gene's germline CDR1 is SGHRS and CDR2 YFSETQ. CDR3 length equals 14 residues. V lost 5 bases, J lost 4 bases, and 10 bases lay in between. The CDR3 region has the DNA TGCGCCAGCAGTCCTAGTCTAGGGGCCAACGTCCTGACTTTC. It specifies CASSPSLGANVLTF.

This sequence joins TRBV5-1 and TRBJ2-3, with 9 nucleotides matching TRBD2. From germline, CDR1 is SGHRS and CDR2 YFSETQ. CDR3 size: 16 residues. J gave up 6 bases and V 4 bases, and 12 bases lay outside the gene matches. The CDR3: CASSPDFSGGRDTQYF. The CDR3 bases are TGCGCCAGCAGCCCTGACTTTAGCGGGGGCCGGGATACGCAGTATTTT. Full variable domain (outside the CDR3, taken from reference TRBV5-1 and TRBJ2-3): KAGVTQTPRYLIKTRGQQVTLSCSPISGHRSVSWYQQTPGQGLQFLFEYFSETQRNKGNFPGRFSGRQFSNSRSEMNVSTLELGDSALYLCASSPDFSGGRDTQYFGPGTRLTVL.

The gene calls are TRBV30 and TRBJ2-3; the D gene is possibly TRBD1 (6 bases). The germline V gene has CDR1 GTSNPN and CDR2 SVGIG (reference sequence). The CDR3 is 13 residues long. The V and J ends lost 2 bases and 4 bases respectively, with 10 bases between them. The CDR3 nucleotides read TGTGCCTGGAGTAAGCAGGGGTCAGATACGCAGTATTTT. It yields the protein CAWSKQGSDTQYF.

The chain is built from TRBV30 and TRBJ2-1; 11 nucleotides line up with TRBD2. The CDR3 is 13 residues long. CDR1 GTSNPN and CDR2 SVGIG come from the germline V gene (reference sequence). V shed 5 bases and J 4 bases; nucleotides not matched to a gene: 1. The CDR3 protein is CAWGTSGYNEQFF. For the CDR3, the DNA is TGTGCCTGGGGGACTAGCGGATACAATGAGCAGTTCTTC.

In DNA form, the CDR3 reads TGTGCCAGCAGCCAGCGGAGCGTTCAAGAGACCCAGTACTTC. Its translation: CASSQRSVQETQYF. The chain couples TRBV14 to TRBJ2-5; D remains unclear. Trimming removed 3 bases from V and 2 bases from J, with 10 bases in between. The CDR3 totals 14 residues. Germline CDR1 is SGHDN and CDR2 is FVKESK.

The V and J genes are TRBV2 and TRBJ2-3; 10 nucleotides align to TRBD2. J was trimmed by 11 bases and V by 1 base; bases with no gene match: 6. CDR3 length: 14 residues. The germline V gene encodes CDR1 SNHLY and CDR2 FYNNEI. CDR3 loop: CASSEVTSGTLQYF. As DNA, the CDR3 is TGTGCCAGCAGTGAAGTAACTAGCGGGACTTTGCAGTATTTT. Complete variable domain (other parts from reference TRBV2 and TRBJ2-3): EPEVTQTPSHQVTQMGQEVILRCVPISNHLYFYWYRQILGQKVEFLVSFYNNEISEKSEIFDDQFSVERPDGSNFTLKIRSTKLEDSAMYFCASSEVTSGTLQYFGPGTRLTVL.

The gene calls are TRBV20-1 and TRBJ1-2, with a possible D match to TRBD1 (5 bases). V was clipped by 5 bases and J by 8 bases, with 9 bases between them. There are 10 residues in the CDR3. Germline-derived CDR1 and CDR2 are DFQATT and SNEGSKA (reference sequence). The CDR3 nucleotides read TGCAGTGCTGGGGCGAGAGGCTACACCTTC. Translated: CSAGARGYTF.

The V and J genes are TRBV7-2 and TRBJ2-7; no definite D call. This CDR3 is built from 16 residues. Trimming left V 5 bases short and J 2 bases short, with 19 bases between. Germline loops: CDR1 SGHTA, CDR2 FQGNSA. CDR3 in DNA: TGTGCCAGCAGCCCAAGAGAGGCCCCCGGGCCCTACGAGCAGTACTTC. Translation gives CASSPREAPGPYEQYF.

This chain joins TRBV5-4 and TRBJ2-1, with 12 bases lining up with TRBD2. The CDR3 has 16 amino acids. Germline-derived CDR1 and CDR2 are SGHNT and YYREEE (reference sequence). Unmatched junction bases numbered 3, after V lost 0 bases and J lost 5 bases. Here the CDR3 reads CASSLAGLAGDNEQFF. As DNA, the CDR3 is TGTGCCAGCAGCTTGGCGGGACTAGCGGGTGACAATGAGCAGTTCTTC.

The gene calls are TRBV6-2 or TRBV6-3 and TRBJ2-7; D remains unclear. This CDR3 is built from 15 residues. Trimming cost V 3 bases and J 3 bases, with 15 bases left between them. CDR1 and CDR2 (germline): MNHEY, SVGEGT. CDR3 coding DNA: TGTGCCAGCAGTTATAATAACGACTTTAACTACGAGCAGTACTTC. This encodes CASSYNNDFNYEQYF.

The rearrangement links TRBV12-3 or TRBV12-4 to TRBJ2-7; 9 bases map to TRBD1. The CDR3 is made up of 14 amino acids. V was clipped by 4 bases and J by 0 bases; unmatched bases: 1. CDR3 nucleotide sequence: TGTGCCAGCAGTTCGACAGGGGGCTCCTACGAGCAGTACTTC. Translated: CASSSTGGSYEQYF.

This rearrangement joins TRBV5-1 to TRBJ2-2, with D unclear. V lost 5 bases to trimming and J lost 6 bases, with 14 bases between them. Germline V CDR1 and CDR2: SGHRS, YFSETQ. The CDR3 is made up of 14 amino acids. The CDR3 is CASSSNLGSGELFF. CDR3 DNA: TGCGCCAGCAGTTCCAATCTAGGGTCCGGGGAGCTGTTTTTT.

This chain connects TRBV20-1 to TRBJ2-2, with D perhaps matching TRBD1 (5 bases). The CDR3 is 14 amino acids. In germline, CDR1 is DFQATT, CDR2 SNEGSKA (reference sequence). The V end lost 2 bases, the J end lost 5 bases, and 12 bases lay between the germline ends. Written as DNA, the CDR3 is TGCAGTGCTAGATCCTGGGGCGGAACCGGGGAGCTGTTTTTT. As protein: CSARSWGGTGELFF.

This clonotype was seen once. The chain combines TRBV5-1 with TRBJ2-7, with TRBD1 identical over 7 bases. J gave up 3 bases and V 0 bases, and 6 bases lay outside the gene matches. Germline V CDR1 and CDR2: SGHRS, YFSETQ. This CDR3 has 15 amino acids. CDR3 bases: TGCGCCAGCAGCTTGGCCGGGACAGAAGTCTACGAGCAGTACTTC. It translates to CASSLAGTEVYEQYF.

The chain is built from TRBV3-1 and TRBJ1-1; the D is unclear. CDR3 length: 13 residues. Per the germline V gene, CDR1 is LGHDT and CDR2 is YNNKEL (reference sequence). V lost 4 bases and J 5 bases, leaving 11 bases between the germline ends. Here the CDR3 DNA reads TGTGCCAGCAGCCGGACGGTAGGGACTGAAGCTTTCTTT. It codes for CASSRTVGTEAFF.

There are a few counts of this clonotype. This sequence joins TRBV29-1 and TRBJ1-1, with D possibly TRBD1 on 5 matching bases. Germline V lookup: CDR1 SQVTM, CDR2 ANQGSEA. The CDR3 totals 11 residues. Trimming took off 3 bases at V and 6 bases at J, with 8 bases between the two ends. The CDR3 protein is CSVDRGPEAFF. The CDR3 DNA sequence: TGCAGCGTTGATAGGGGTCCTGAAGCTTTCTTT.

The rearrangement joins TRBV29-1 to TRBJ2-7, with TRBD2 matching over 7 bases. V was pared by 0 bases and J by 0 bases, with 8 bases of the junction left unmatched. From germline, CDR1 is SQVTM and CDR2 ANQGSEA. The CDR3 loop spans 16 amino acids. The CDR3 loop reads CSVEDSQRGFSYEQYF. Written as DNA, the CDR3 is TGCAGCGTTGAAGACTCCCAGCGGGGCTTCTCCTACGAGCAGTACTTC.

The chain employs TRBV29-1 and TRBJ2-1, with D perhaps TRBD1 (6 bases). This CDR3 spans 13 amino acids. Per germline, CDR1 SQVTM and CDR2 ANQGSEA. Trimming took 6 bases from V and 8 from J, leaving 17 bases between them. In nucleotides, the CDR3 is TGCAGCGTCGCCGGGCTGACAGGCTATGAGCAGTTCTTC. This translates into CSVAGLTGYEQFF.

This chain uses TRBV12-3 or TRBV12-4 with TRBJ2-7; 14 bases line up with TRBD2. J was trimmed by 4 bases and V by 5 bases; bases with no gene match: 7. The CDR3 consists of 16 residues. In DNA form, the CDR3 reads TGTGCCAGCAGTCCTCCGGGACTAGCGGGAGCTTACGAGCAGTACTTC. It is translated as CASSPPGLAGAYEQYF.